This entry lists 32 T cell receptor beta chains sequenced from one sample in a study of OX40 agonist ivuxolimab in advanced cancers. Repertoires were generated with immunoSEQ multiplex PCR, while TCRdb's copy carries only in-frame clones and drops some. The profile shows under 6,000 clones, roughly 67% of them singletons. Sequencing used CD4+ or CD8+ T cells sorted from blood, obtained in a trial of the OX40 agonist ivuxolimab. These receptors were obtained from an adult with an advanced solid tumor such as melanoma, head and neck, liver or kidney cancer.

V usage is TRBV5-1 and J usage is TRBJ1-1; D possibly corresponds to TRBD1 (6 bases). CDR1 and CDR2 (germline): SGHRS, YFSETQ. V was clipped by 0 bases and J by 3 bases, with 15 bases between them. CDR3 length equals 16 residues. The CDR3 here is CASSLESPRTDTEAFF. CDR3 nucleotides: TGCGCCAGCAGCTTGGAGTCTCCCCGGACAGACACTGAAGCTTTCTTT. Combining the CDR3 with reference TRBV5-1 and TRBJ1-1 gives the whole variable domain KAGVTQTPRYLIKTRGQQVTLSCSPISGHRSVSWYQQTPGQGLQFLFEYFSETQRNKGNFPGRFSGRQFSNSRSEMNVSTLELGDSALYLCASSLESPRTDTEAFFGQGTRLTVV.

Sample share makes this clone medium-sized. This chain links TRBV27 with TRBJ2-3, with D possibly matching TRBD1 (6 bases). Trimming stripped 2 bases from V and 3 bases from J, with 15 bases between. Germline loops: CDR1 MNHEY, CDR2 SMNVEV (reference sequence). There are 16 residues in the CDR3. CDR3 sequence reads: CASSLRDTGRTDTQYF. CDR3 DNA: TGTGCCAGCAGTTTAAGGGACACCGGACGGACAGATACGCAGTATTTT.

Comment on this clone: This likely came from a read error, as a far larger clone is one base away. V is TRBV4-3 and J is TRBJ2-2, with TRBD2 as a possible D gene (6 bases). CDR3 length: 16 residues. Germline lookup yields CDR1 LGHNA and CDR2 YSLEER. The CDR3 DNA is TGCGCCAGCAAGGATCGGCACCGGGGGAGCACCGGGGAGCGGTTTTTT. Translated: CASKDRHRGSTGERFF.

The chain is built from TRBV6-1 and TRBJ2-7; 11 bases agree with TRBD2. V dropped 6 bases and J dropped 5; count of bases not matched to a gene: 9. The germline gives CDR1 MNHNS, CDR2 SASEGT. The CDR3 consists of 15 residues. CDR3 nucleotide sequence: TGTGCCAGCAGGCGGGGACTAGCGGAGGAGGACGAGCAGTACTTC. Amino acid sequence: CASRRGLAEEDEQYF.

The V gene is TRBV5-1, the J gene TRBJ1-1; D ambiguous. The germline V and J ends were trimmed by 0 bases and 3 bases, with 9 bases remaining between them. The germline V gene has CDR1 SGHRS and CDR2 YFSETQ. CDR3 length equals 14 residues. The CDR3, as DNA: TGCGCCAGCAGCTTGGCCGGCCCTTACACTGAAGCTTTCTTT. Its translation is CASSLAGPYTEAFF.

A few counts support this clone. The V gene is TRBV4-3, the J gene TRBJ2-1; TRBD1 matches 11 bases. The ends lost 0 bases at V and 8 bases at J; junction bases unmatched: 18. The CDR3 contains 20 residues. CDR1 is LGHNA and CDR2 is YSLEER in the germline V gene. The CDR3 region has the DNA TGCGCCAGCAGCCAAGATGGACCGGAGGGACAGGGGGTGGGGGTGTATGAGCAGTTCTTC. As protein: CASSQDGPEGQGVGVYEQFF.

The V call is TRBV6-5, the J call TRBJ2-5, with 8 bases matching TRBD2. Germline assignment: CDR1 MNHEY and CDR2 SVGAGI. This CDR3 is 15 amino acids long. The ends lost 6 bases at V and 1 base at J; junction bases unmatched: 7. The CDR3 DNA reads TGTGCCAGCAGCCTTACCGGGACTAGCCAAGAGACCCAGTACTTC. Translation: CASSLTGTSQETQYF.

About this clone: A junction end diverges from the germline sequence, so it may reflect a read error. J is TRBJ1-5 and V is TRBV6-1; D gene ambiguous. Germline CDR1 is MNHNS and CDR2 is SASEGT. This CDR3 is built from 13 residues. CDR3 DNA: TGTGCCACCAGTGACCAGACCATTCAGCCCCAGCATTTT. Its translation is CATSDQTIQPQHF.

There are many counts of this clone. V gene TRBV6-5 combines with J gene TRBJ1-2; 7 nucleotides line up with TRBD1. The junction had 14 bases not matched to a gene; V was cut back by 11 bases and J by 5 bases. The CDR3 loop spans 14 amino acids. CDR1 is MNHEY, CDR2 SVGAGI, per germline. The CDR3 sequence: CASRGAGGVYGYTF. CDR3 sequence (DNA): TGTGCCTCCAGGGGGGCAGGGGGAGTGTATGGCTACACCTTC.

The CDR3 DNA sequence: TGTGCCAGCAGCGTAGCTATCGAGCTCGGTACAGGAACTAACTATGGCTACACCTTC. Amino acid sequence: CASSVAIELGTGTNYGYTF. The genes are TRBV9 and TRBJ1-2; D possibly corresponds to TRBD1 (5 bases). This CDR3 is 19 amino acids long. V gave up 0 bases and J gave up 0 bases, with 21 bases separating them. Germline V CDR1 and CDR2: SGDLS, YYNGEE. The complete variable domain, with remaining parts taken from reference TRBV9 and TRBJ1-2, reads DSGVTQTPKHLITATGQRVTLRCSPRSGDLSVYWYQQSLDQGLQFLIQYYNGEERAKGNILERFSAQQFPDLHSELNLSSLELGDSALYFCASSVAIELGTGTNYGYTFGSGTRLTVV.

The chain joins TRBV28 to TRBJ1-4, with D tentatively TRBD1 (5 bases). Germline CDR1 MDHEN, CDR2 SYDVKM. The CDR3 totals 17 residues. Trimming pared 1 base from V and 5 bases from J, leaving 17 bases between. CDR3 DNA: TGTGCCAGCAGTTTATTCTGGCAGGGTGGTATAAATGAAAAACTGTTTTTT. Protein: CASSLFWQGGINEKLFF.

The J gene is TRBJ1-2, the V gene TRBV4-3, with a weak D call TRBD1 (6 bases). Trimming removed 4 bases at V and 3 bases at J, with 12 bases between. The CDR3 sequence is 14 residues long. Germline CDR1 is LGHNA and CDR2 is YSLEER. CDR3: CASSPGRGDYGYTF. The CDR3 DNA follows: TGCGCCAGCAGCCCGGGCAGGGGCGACTATGGCTACACCTTC.

V gene TRBV7-8 combines with J gene TRBJ1-6; D not resolved. CDR1 SGHVS and CDR2 FQNEAQ come from the germline V gene. V lost 0 bases and J lost 0, with 0 bases in between. The length of the CDR3 is 14 residues. The CDR3 DNA follows: TGTGCCAGCAGCTTAGCCTCCTATAATTCACCCCTCCACTTT. As protein: CASSLASYNSPLHF.

This clone was observed once. The CDR3 reads CASSDSGGQAYGYTF. In nucleotides, the CDR3 is TGTGCCAGCAGTGACTCGGGGGGACAGGCCTATGGCTACACCTTC. The chain uses TRBV6-4 and TRBJ1-2; TRBD1 aligns across 8 bases. This CDR3 contains 15 residues. J gave up 4 bases and V 0 bases, and 4 bases lay outside the gene matches. Germline-derived CDR1 and CDR2 are MRHNA and SNTAGT.

The chain is built from TRBV19 and TRBJ1-1; 7 nucleotides agree with TRBD1. Germline V gives CDR1 LNHDA, CDR2 SQIVND (reference sequence). The CDR3 length is 12 residues. V dropped 7 bases and J dropped 6; count of bases not matched to a gene: 5. The CDR3 DNA is TGTGCCAGTAACGGAGGGACAGCTGAAGCTTTCTTT. Its protein product is CASNGGTAEAFF.

This clone occurred a few times. V gene TRBV2 combines with J gene TRBJ2-5; D not certain. Per the germline V gene, CDR1 is SNHLY and CDR2 is FYNNEI. V lost 3 bases and J lost 1, with 6 bases in between. This CDR3 comprises 13 residues. The CDR3 DNA reads TGTGCCAGCAGTGAGTGGGTCCAAGAGACCCAGTACTTC. Translated, it gives CASSEWVQETQYF.

V is TRBV11-1 and J is TRBJ1-6; D is unclear. The CDR3 is 13 amino acids. V gave up 6 bases and J gave up 9 bases, with 12 bases separating them. Germline lookup yields CDR1 SGHAT and CDR2 FQDESV (reference sequence). The CDR3 nucleotides read TGTGCCAGCAGTGACGGGATGGGTTCACCCCTCCACTTT. The encoded protein is CASSDGMGSPLHF.

The CDR3 nucleotides are TGCAGCGTCCCGGACGGGCCCCACGAGCAGTACTTC. Encoded protein: CSVPDGPHEQYF. V gene TRBV29-1 combines with J gene TRBJ2-7; no firm D call. V was trimmed by 6 bases and J by 5 bases, leaving 14 bases between them. Germline V gene data show CDR1 as SQVTM and CDR2 as ANQGSEA. The CDR3 has 12 residues.

The gene calls are TRBV7-8 and TRBJ2-4; 8 positions agree with TRBD2. After removal of 3 bases from V and 0 bases from J, the junction contained 13 bases not matched to a gene. The CDR3 extends over 19 amino acids. Germline V gene data show CDR1 as SGHVS and CDR2 as FQNEAQ. CDR3 nucleotides: TGTGCCAGCAGCTTGAAGGAGGCGGGGGGACACCTAGCCAAAAACATTCAGTACTTC. It encodes CASSLKEAGGHLAKNIQYF.

This clone has more than one count but fewer than ten. The rearrangement uses TRBV6-6 and TRBJ1-2; 7 positions match TRBD1. CDR3 length: 14 amino acids. Per germline, CDR1 MNHNY and CDR2 SVGAGI (reference sequence). Trimming cost V 11 bases and J 5 bases; bases outside gene matches: 14. CDR3 protein: CASRGAGGVYGYTF. The CDR3 region has the DNA TGTGCCTCCAGGGGGGCAGGGGGAGTGTATGGCTACACCTTC.

This clone was recorded a few times. The chain combines TRBV19 with TRBJ2-5; unclear D gene. The V end was cut by 5 bases, the J end by 2 bases, with 9 bases between. The CDR3 length is 13 residues. In germline, CDR1 is LNHDA, CDR2 SQIVND (reference sequence). The DNA of the CDR3 is TGTGCCAGTAGTGTTGGGATTCAAGAGACCCAGTACTTC. Translated, it gives CASSVGIQETQYF.

This clone was seen only once. This sequence joins TRBV6-5 and TRBJ1-1; D not resolved. CDR1 is MNHEY, CDR2 SVGAGI, per germline. The CDR3 has 15 amino acids. Trimming took off 5 bases at V and 6 bases at J, with 19 bases between the two ends. As DNA, the CDR3 is TGTGCCAGCAGTACGTTCACCGACCGTGTTCCTGAAGCTTTCTTT. Translated: CASSTFTDRVPEAFF.

V usage is TRBV5-1 and J usage is TRBJ2-7; 8 bases are shared with TRBD1. Germline V lookup: CDR1 SGHRS, CDR2 YFSETQ. The CDR3 loop spans 15 amino acids. The J segment lost 0 bases and the V segment lost 4 bases, leaving 6 bases of the junction unmatched. The CDR3 DNA sequence: TGCGCCAGCAGCACTAGACAGGGGAACTCCTACGAGCAGTACTTC. Protein product: CASSTRQGNSYEQYF.

The CDR3, as DNA: TGTGCCAGCAGCCCCGGGACAGGGTACGAGCAGTACTTC. It is translated as CASSPGTGYEQYF. The J gene is TRBJ2-7, the V gene TRBV9, with 9 bases fitting TRBD1. J gave up 4 bases and V 4 bases, and 3 bases lay outside the gene matches. The CDR3 has 13 residues. Germline assignment: CDR1 SGDLS and CDR2 YYNGEE. The full variable domain, completed using reference TRBV9 and TRBJ2-7, is DSGVTQTPKHLITATGQRVTLRCSPRSGDLSVYWYQQSLDQGLQFLIQYYNGEERAKGNILERFSAQQFPDLHSELNLSSLELGDSALYFCASSPGTGYEQYFGPGTRLTVT.

The gene calls are TRBV6-4 and TRBJ2-7; D is uncertain. V lost 2 bases to trimming and J lost 3 bases, with 20 bases between them. The CDR3 totals 17 residues. Germline V gene sequence: CDR1 MRHNA, CDR2 SNTAGT. CDR3 sequence: CASSDPSKTSINYEQYF. The CDR3 nucleotides are TGTGCCAGCAGTGACCCGAGTAAAACGTCCATAAACTACGAGCAGTACTTC.

A word on this clone: This specimen includes other DNA sequences encoding the same CDR3. The V gene is TRBV4-3, the J gene TRBJ2-7; TRBD2 is a possible D gene (6 bases). The V and J ends lost 0 bases and 1 base respectively, with 13 bases between them. Germline V gene lookup returns CDR1 LGHNA and CDR2 YSLEER. The CDR3 contains 16 residues. CDR3: CASSQETGTLSYEQYF. DNA for the CDR3: TGCGCCAGCAGCCAAGAGACGGGGACTTTGTCCTACGAGCAGTACTTC.

This rearrangement joins TRBV7-9 to TRBJ2-6; D is uncertain. V lost 5 bases and J 5 bases, leaving 22 bases between the germline ends. CDR1 is SEHNR and CDR2 is FQNEAQ in the germline V gene (reference sequence). CDR3 length: 18 amino acids. The DNA for the CDR3 is TGTGCCAGCAGCGACGTGAGTTCAGCTCAAAGTCGGGCCAACGTCCTGACTTTC. It specifies CASSDVSSAQSRANVLTF.

The chain links TRBV11-1 to TRBJ1-2; D is unclear. The CDR3 consists of 13 residues. The V end was cut by 5 bases, the J end by 3 bases, with 10 bases between. The germline V gene encodes CDR1 SGHAT and CDR2 FQDESV (reference sequence). The CDR3 DNA sequence: TGTGCCAGCAGCCCCCCGAGGGACTATGGCTACACCTTC. Its translation is CASSPPRDYGYTF.

This chain links TRBV15 with TRBJ2-7; 9 bases align to TRBD2. The CDR3 runs to 13 residues. The V gene's germline CDR1 is LNHNV and CDR2 YYDKDF (reference sequence). With 2 bases clipped from V and 7 bases from J, the junction kept 3 bases outside the gene matches. The CDR3 spells CATSRLAGEEQYF. For the CDR3, the DNA is TGTGCCACCAGCAGATTAGCGGGGGAAGAGCAGTACTTC.

The chain employs TRBV7-3 and TRBJ2-1; the match to TRBD1 covers 7 bases. The V gene's germline CDR1 is SGHTA and CDR2 FQGTGA. The CDR3 is 17 residues long. With 3 bases clipped from V and 0 bases from J, the junction kept 8 bases outside the gene matches. In nucleotides, the CDR3 is TGTGCCAGCAGCTTCCCGTTGACAGGGAGCTCCTACAATGAGCAGTTCTTC. Translating gives CASSFPLTGSSYNEQFF.

The chain joins TRBV2 to TRBJ1-2; 7 bases align to TRBD1. Germline lookup yields CDR1 SNHLY and CDR2 FYNNEI. The V segment lost 6 bases and the J segment 5 bases; nucleotides outside the gene matches: 9. CDR3 length: 14 amino acids. CDR3 bases: TGTGCCAGCAGCGTAGGAGGGGGCGAATATGGCTACACCTTC. Its protein is CASSVGGGEYGYTF.

The chain links TRBV5-6 to TRBJ1-1; D remains ambiguous. The germline V gene encodes CDR1 SGHDT and CDR2 YYEEEE. Trimming took off 2 bases at V and 0 bases at J, with 8 bases between the two ends. The CDR3 is made up of 14 amino acids. CDR3 amino acids: CASSLGGVNTEAFF. The CDR3 nucleotides read TGTGCCAGCAGCTTAGGAGGAGTGAACACTGAAGCTTTCTTT.